The present TCR beta chain was sequenced within a study of cytomegalovirus exposure and HLA in healthy donors. The PCR had 60 Vbeta and 13 Jbeta primers. The table came from immunoSEQ multiplex PCR; TCRdb's copy has only in-frame clones and leaves some out. The sample includes about 170,000 clones, about 80% of them seen just once. This CDR3 is built from 16 residues. Germline V CDR1 and CDR2: MNHEY, SMNVEV (reference sequence). V gave up 6 bases and J gave up 5 bases, with 17 bases separating them. The source material was PBMCs. This sequence joins TRBV27 and TRBJ1-6; D gene unclear. The clonotype originates from a woman aged 45-60 years in good health and CMV-seropositive. CDR3 in amino acids: CASSRRVAADNSPLHF. The DNA of the CDR3 is TGTGCCAGCAGCCGCCGGGTGGCGGCAGATAATTCACCCCTCCACTTT.